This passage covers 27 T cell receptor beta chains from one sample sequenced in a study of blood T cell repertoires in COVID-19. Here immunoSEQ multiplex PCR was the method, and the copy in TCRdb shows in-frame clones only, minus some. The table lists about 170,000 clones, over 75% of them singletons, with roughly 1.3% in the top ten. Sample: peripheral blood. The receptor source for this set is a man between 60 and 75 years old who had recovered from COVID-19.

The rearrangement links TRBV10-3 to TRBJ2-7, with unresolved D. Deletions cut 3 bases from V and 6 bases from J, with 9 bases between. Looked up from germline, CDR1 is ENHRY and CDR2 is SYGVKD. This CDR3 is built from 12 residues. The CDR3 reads CAISEVYGEQYF. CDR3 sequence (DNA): TGTGCCATCAGTGAAGTCTACGGCGAGCAGTACTTC.

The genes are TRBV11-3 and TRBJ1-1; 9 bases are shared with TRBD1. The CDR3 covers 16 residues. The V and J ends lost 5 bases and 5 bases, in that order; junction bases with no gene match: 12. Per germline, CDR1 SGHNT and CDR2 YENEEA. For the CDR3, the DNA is TGTGCCAGCAGCCCTAGGTGGACAGGGGCAGGAACTGAAGCTTTCTTT. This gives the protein CASSPRWTGAGTEAFF.

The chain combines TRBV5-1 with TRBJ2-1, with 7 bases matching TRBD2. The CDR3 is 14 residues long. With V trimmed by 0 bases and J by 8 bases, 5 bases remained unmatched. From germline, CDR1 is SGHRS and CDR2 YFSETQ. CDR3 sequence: CASSLGGGGDEQFF. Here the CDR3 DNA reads TGCGCCAGCAGCTTGGGCGGGGGTGGAGATGAGCAGTTCTTC.

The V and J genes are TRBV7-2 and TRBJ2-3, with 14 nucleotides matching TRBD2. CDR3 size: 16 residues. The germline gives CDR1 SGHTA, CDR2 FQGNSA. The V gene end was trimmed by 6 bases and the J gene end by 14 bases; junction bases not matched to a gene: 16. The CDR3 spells CASSNTGTSGGRLGYF. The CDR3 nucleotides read TGTGCCAGCAGTAATACCGGGACTAGCGGGGGACGACTGGGGTATTTT.

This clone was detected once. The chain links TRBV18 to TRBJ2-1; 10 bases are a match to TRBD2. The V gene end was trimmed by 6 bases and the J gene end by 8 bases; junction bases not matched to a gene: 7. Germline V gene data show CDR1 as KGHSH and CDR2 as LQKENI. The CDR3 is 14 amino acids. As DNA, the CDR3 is TGTGCCAGCTCTACCCAGCGGGGGGGCGATGAGCAGTTCTTC. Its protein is CASSTQRGGDEQFF.

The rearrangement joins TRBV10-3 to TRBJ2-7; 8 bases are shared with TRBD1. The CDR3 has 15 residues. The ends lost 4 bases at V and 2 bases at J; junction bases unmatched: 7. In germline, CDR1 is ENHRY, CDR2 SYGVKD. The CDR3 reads CAISGGGRGPYEQYF. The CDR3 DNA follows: TGTGCCATCAGTGGAGGGGGCAGGGGGCCCTACGAGCAGTACTTC.

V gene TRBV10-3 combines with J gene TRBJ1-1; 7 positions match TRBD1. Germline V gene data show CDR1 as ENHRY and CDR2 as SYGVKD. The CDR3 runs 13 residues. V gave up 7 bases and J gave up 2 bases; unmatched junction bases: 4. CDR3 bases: TGTGCCATCAAGGGACAGCCCAACACTGAAGCTTTCTTT. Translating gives CAIKGQPNTEAFF.

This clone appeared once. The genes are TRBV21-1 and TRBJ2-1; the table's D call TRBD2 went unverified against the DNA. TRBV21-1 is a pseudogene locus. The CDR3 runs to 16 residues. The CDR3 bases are TGTGCCAGCAGCGATGATTCCCGAACCCTAGACCATGAGCAGTTCTTC. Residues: CASSDDSRTLDHEQFF.

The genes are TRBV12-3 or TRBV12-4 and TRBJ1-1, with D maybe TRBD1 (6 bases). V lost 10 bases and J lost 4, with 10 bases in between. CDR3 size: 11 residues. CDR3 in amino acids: CANTGSTEAFF. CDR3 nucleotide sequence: TGTGCCAATACAGGGTCCACTGAAGCTTTCTTT.

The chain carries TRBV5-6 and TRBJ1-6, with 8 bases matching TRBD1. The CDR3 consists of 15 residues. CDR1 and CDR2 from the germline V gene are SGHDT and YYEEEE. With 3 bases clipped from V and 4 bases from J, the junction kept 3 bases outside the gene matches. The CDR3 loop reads CASSSDREYNSPLHF. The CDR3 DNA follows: TGTGCCAGCAGCTCGGACAGGGAGTATAATTCACCCCTCCACTTT.

CDR3 nucleotides: TGTGCCAGCAGCATTACGACAGGTAACTACGAGCAGTACTTC. This gives the protein CASSITTGNYEQYF. This chain connects TRBV7-2 to TRBJ2-7; tentative D call: TRBD1 (6 bases). V lost 5 bases, J lost 3 bases, and 14 bases lay in between. Germline V CDR1 and CDR2: SGHTA, FQGNSA. CDR3 length: 14 amino acids. The full variable domain, completed using reference TRBV7-2 and TRBJ2-7, is GAGVSQSPSNKVTEKGKDVELRCDPISGHTALYWYRQSLGQGLEFLIYFQGNSAPDKSGLPSDRFSAERTGGSVSTLTIQRTQQEDSAVYLCASSITTGNYEQYFGPGTRLTVT.

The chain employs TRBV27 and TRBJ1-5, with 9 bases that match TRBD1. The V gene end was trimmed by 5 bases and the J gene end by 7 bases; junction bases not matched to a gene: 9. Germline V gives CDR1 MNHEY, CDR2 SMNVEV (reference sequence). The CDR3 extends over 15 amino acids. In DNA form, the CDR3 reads TGTGCCAGCAGTCTTAGGAGGACAGGGGAACAGCCCCAGCATTTT. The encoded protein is CASSLRRTGEQPQHF.

CDR3 residues: CASSPNPLATRTDTQYF. The CDR3 DNA follows: TGTGCCAGTAGTCCGAATCCTCTAGCGACCCGCACAGATACGCAGTATTTT. This rearrangement joins TRBV19 to TRBJ2-3, with D perhaps matching TRBD2 (6 bases). Germline V gene data show CDR1 as LNHDA and CDR2 as SQIVND (reference sequence). V gave up 5 bases and J gave up 1 base, with 19 bases separating them. The CDR3 extends over 17 amino acids.

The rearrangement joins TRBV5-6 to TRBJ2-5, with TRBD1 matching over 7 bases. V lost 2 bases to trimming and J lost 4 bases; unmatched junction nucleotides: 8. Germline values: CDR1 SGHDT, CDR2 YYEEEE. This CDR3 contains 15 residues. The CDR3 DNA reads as TGTGCCAGCAGCTTCAGACAGGGAACAGGAGAGACCCAGTACTTC. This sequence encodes CASSFRQGTGETQYF.

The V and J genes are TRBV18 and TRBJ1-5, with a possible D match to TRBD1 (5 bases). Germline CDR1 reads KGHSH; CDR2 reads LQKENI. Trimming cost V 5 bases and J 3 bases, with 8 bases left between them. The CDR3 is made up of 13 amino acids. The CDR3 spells CASSEGDNQPQHF. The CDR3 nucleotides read TGTGCCAGCTCAGAAGGGGACAATCAGCCCCAGCATTTT.

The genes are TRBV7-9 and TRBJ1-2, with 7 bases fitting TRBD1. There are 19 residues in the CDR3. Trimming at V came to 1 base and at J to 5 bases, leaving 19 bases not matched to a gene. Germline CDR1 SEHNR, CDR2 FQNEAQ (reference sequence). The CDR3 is CASSLDRTGNIDSGYGYTF. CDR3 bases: TGTGCCAGCAGCTTAGATAGGACAGGAAACATCGACTCGGGGTATGGCTACACCTTC. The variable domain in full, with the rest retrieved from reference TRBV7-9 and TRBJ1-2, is DTGVSQNPRHKITKRGQNVTFRCDPISEHNRLYWYRQTLGQGPEFLTYFQNEAQLEKSRLLSDRFSAERPKGSFSTLEIQRTEQGDSAMYLCASSLDRTGNIDSGYGYTFGSGTRLTVV.

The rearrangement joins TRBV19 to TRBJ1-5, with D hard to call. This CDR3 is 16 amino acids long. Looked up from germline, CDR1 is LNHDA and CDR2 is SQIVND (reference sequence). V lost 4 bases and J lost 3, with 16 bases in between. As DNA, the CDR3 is TGTGCCAGTAGTAACCGCCCTGCGGCCTCCAATCAGCCCCAGCATTTT. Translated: CASSNRPAASNQPQHF.

As DNA, the CDR3 is TGTGCCAGCAGCGGGCCGGGACACAATCGAGAAAAACTGTTTTTT. It yields the protein CASSGPGHNREKLFF. The chain couples TRBV9 to TRBJ1-4; a possible D gene is TRBD1 (6 bases). Trimming cost V 3 bases and J 8 bases, with 17 bases left between them. The CDR3 covers 15 residues. CDR1 and CDR2 (germline): SGDLS, YYNGEE.

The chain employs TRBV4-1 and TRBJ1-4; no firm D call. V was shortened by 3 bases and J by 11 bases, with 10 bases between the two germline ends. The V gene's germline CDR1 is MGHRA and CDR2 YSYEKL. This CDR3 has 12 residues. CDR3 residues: CASSHQTRKLFF. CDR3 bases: TGCGCCAGCAGCCATCAAACCCGGAAACTGTTTTTT.

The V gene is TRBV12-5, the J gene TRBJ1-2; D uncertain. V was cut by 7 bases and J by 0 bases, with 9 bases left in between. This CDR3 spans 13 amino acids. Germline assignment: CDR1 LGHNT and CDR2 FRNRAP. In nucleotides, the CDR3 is TGTGCTAGTGCCCCTCTTACTAACTATGGCTACACCTTC. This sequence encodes CASAPLTNYGYTF.

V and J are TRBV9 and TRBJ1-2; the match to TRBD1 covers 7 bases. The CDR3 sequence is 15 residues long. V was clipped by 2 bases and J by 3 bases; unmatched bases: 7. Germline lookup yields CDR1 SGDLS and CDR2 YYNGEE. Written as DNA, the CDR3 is TGTGCCAGCAGCGTCGGGACAGCCAACTACTATGGCTACACCTTC. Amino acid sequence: CASSVGTANYYGYTF.

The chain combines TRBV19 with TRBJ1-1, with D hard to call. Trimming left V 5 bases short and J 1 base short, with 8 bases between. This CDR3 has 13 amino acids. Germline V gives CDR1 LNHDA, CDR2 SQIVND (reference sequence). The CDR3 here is CASSRPRNTEAFF. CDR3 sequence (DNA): TGTGCCAGTAGTCGCCCGAGGAACACTGAAGCTTTCTTT.

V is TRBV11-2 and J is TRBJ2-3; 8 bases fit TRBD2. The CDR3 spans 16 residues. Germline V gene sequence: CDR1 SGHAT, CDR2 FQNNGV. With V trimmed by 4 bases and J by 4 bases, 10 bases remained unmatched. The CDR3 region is CASSSLPGLASDTQYF. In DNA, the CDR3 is TGTGCCAGCAGCTCCCTTCCCGGACTAGCTTCAGATACGCAGTATTTT.

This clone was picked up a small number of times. For the CDR3, the DNA is TGTGCCAGCTCTCCAGCGGTCCTGAGGACCGGGGAGCTGTTTTTT. This encodes CASSPAVLRTGELFF. The chain carries TRBV7-2 and TRBJ2-2; a weak D match, TRBD2 (5 bases). The V gene lost 8 bases and the J gene lost 5 bases, with 18 bases spanning the gap. This CDR3 has 15 residues. From germline, CDR1 is SGHTA and CDR2 FQGNSA.

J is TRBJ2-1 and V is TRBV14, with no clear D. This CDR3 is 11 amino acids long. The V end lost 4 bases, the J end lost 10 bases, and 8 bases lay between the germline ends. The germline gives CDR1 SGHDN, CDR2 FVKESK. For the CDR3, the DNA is TGTGCCAGCAGCCTTCTTGTGGAGCAGTTCTTC. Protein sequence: CASSLLVEQFF. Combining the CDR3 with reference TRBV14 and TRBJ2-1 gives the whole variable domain EAGVTQFPSHSVIEKGQTVTLRCDPISGHDNLYWYRRVMGKEIKFLLHFVKESKQDESGMPNNRFLAERTGGTYSTLKVQPAELEDSGVYFCASSLLVEQFFGPGTRLTVL.

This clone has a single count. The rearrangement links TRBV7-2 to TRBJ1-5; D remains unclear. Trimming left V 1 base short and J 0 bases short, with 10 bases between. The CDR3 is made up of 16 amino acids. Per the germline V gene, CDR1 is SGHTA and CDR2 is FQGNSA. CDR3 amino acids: CASSLDPAFSNQPQHF. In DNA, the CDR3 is TGTGCCAGCAGCTTAGACCCCGCGTTTAGCAATCAGCCCCAGCATTTT. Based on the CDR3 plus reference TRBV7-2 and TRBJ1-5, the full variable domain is GAGVSQSPSNKVTEKGKDVELRCDPISGHTALYWYRQSLGQGLEFLIYFQGNSAPDKSGLPSDRFSAERTGGSVSTLTIQRTQQEDSAVYLCASSLDPAFSNQPQHFGDGTRLSIL.

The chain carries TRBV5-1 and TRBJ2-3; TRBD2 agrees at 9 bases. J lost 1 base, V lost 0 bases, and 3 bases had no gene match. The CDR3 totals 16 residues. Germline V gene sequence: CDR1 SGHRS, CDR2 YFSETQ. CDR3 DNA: TGCGCCAGCAGCTTGGGCAGCGGGGGGCGCACAGATACGCAGTATTTT. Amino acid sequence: CASSLGSGGRTDTQYF.